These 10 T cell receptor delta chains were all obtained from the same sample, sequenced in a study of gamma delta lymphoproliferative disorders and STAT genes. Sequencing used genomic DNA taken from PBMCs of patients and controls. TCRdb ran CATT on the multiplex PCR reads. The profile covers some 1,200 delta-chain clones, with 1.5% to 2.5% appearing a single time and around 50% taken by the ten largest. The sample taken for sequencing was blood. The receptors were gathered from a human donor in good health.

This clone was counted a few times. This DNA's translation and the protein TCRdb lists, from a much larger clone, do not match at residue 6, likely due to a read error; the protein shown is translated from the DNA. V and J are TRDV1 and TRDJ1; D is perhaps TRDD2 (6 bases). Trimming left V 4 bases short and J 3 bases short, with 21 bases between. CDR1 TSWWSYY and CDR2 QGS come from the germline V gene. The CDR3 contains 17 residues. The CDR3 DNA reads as TGTGCTCTTGGGGGAATCTTCCTCCGTTGGGGCGCCGATAAACTCATCTTT. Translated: CALGGIFLRWGADKLIF.

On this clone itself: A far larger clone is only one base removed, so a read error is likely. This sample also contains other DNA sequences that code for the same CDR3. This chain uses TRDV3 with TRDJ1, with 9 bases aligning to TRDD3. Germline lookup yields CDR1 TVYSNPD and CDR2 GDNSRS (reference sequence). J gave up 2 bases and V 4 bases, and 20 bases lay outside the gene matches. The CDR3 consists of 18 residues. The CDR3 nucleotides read TGTGCCTCAAATCTTCCTGGGCTGCTGGGGGATCGGACCGATAAACTCATCTTT. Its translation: CASNLPGLLGDRTDKLIF.

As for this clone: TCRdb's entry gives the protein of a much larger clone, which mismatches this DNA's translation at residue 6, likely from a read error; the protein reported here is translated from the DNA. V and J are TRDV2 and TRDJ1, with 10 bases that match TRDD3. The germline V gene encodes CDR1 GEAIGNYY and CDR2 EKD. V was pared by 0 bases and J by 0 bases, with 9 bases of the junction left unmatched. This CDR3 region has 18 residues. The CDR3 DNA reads TGTGCCTGTGACACCATCGGGGGGGATACGAAGTACACCGATAAACTCATCTTT. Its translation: CACDTIGGDTKYTDKLIF.

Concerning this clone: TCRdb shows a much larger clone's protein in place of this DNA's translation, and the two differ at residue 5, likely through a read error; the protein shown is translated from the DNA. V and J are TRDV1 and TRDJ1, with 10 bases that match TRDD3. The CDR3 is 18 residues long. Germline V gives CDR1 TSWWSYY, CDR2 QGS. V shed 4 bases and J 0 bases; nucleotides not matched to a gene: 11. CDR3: CALGGKDWGIRYTDKLIF. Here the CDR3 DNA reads TGTGCTCTTGGGGGAAAAGACTGGGGGATCAGGTACACCGATAAACTCATCTTT.

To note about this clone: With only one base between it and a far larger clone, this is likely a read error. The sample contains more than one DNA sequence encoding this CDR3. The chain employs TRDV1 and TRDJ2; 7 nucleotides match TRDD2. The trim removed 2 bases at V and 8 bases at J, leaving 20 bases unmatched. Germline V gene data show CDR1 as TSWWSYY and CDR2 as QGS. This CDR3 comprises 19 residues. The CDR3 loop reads CALGEIAFLHVLGRAQLFF. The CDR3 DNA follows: TGTGCTCTTGGGGAAATAGCCTTCCTTCATGTATTGGGGAGGGCACAACTCTTCTTT.

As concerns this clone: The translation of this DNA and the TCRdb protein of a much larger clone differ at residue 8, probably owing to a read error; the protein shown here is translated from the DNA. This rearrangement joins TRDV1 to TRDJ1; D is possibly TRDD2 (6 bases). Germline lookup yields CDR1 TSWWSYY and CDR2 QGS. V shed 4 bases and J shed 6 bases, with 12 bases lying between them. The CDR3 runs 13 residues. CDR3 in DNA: TGTGCTCTTGGGGGACCTCCTACGAATAAACTCATCTTT. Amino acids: CALGGPPTNKLIF.

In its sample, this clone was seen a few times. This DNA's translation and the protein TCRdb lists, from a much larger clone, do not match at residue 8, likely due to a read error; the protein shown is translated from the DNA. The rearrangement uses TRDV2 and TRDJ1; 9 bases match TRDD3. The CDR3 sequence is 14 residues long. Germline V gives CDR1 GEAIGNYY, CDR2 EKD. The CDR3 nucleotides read TGTGCCTGTGACACCGTGGGACCGGGGGATACACTCATCTTT. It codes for CACDTVGPGDTLIF.

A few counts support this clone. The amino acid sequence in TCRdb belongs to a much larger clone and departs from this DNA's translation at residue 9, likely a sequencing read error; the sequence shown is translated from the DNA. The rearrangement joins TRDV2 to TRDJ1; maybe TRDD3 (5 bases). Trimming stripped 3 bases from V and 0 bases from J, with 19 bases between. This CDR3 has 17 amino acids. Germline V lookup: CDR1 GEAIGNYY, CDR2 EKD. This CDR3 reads CACDDMGGAPHTDKLIF. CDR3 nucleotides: TGTGCCTGTGACGACATGGGTGGGGCTCCCCACACCGATAAACTCATCTTT.

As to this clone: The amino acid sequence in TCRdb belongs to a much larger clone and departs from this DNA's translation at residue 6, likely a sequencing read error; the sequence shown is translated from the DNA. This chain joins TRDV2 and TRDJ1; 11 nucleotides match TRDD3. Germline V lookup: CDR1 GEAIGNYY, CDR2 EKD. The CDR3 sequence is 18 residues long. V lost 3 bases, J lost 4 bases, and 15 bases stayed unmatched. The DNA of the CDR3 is TGTGCCTGTGACCCCTCCCGCCTCCTGGGGGATACTAGCGATAAACTCATCTTT. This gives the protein CACDPSRLLGDTSDKLIF.

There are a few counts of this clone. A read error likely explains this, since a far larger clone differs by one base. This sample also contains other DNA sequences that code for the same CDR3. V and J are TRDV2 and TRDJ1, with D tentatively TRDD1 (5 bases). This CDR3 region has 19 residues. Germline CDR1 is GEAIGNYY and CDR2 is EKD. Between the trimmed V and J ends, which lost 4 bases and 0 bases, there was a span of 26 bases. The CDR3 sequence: CACDLIVTGGLRDTDKLIF. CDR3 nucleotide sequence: TGTGCCTGTGATCTTATAGTAACAGGCGGTCTACGGGACACCGATAAACTCATCTTT.